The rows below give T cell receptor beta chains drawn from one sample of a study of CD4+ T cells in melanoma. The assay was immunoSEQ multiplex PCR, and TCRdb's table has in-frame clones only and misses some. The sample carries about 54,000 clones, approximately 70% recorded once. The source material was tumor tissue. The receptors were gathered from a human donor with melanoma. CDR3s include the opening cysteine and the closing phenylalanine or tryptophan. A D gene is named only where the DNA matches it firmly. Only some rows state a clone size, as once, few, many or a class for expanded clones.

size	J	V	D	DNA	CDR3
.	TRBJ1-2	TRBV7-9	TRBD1	TGTGCCAGCAGTTCGGACAGGCTCTATGGCTACACCTTC	CASSSDRLYGYTF
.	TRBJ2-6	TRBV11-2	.	TGTGCCAGCAGCTTACTACGGGACGGGGCCAACGTCCTGACTTTC	CASSLLRDGANVLTF
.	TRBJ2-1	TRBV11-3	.	TGTGCCAGCAGCTTAGCCTCCTTTCCCCCAAATGAGCAGTTCTTC	CASSLASFPPNEQFF
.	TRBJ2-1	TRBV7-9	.	TGTGCCAGCAGCCAAACAGGGCACCAATTGGGAAGCAATGAGCAGTTCTTC	CASSQTGHQLGSNEQFF
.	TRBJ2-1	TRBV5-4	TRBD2	TGTGCCAGCAGCGAGGGGGCTAGCGGGGGGGCCTATGAGCAGTTCTTC	CASSEGASGGAYEQFF
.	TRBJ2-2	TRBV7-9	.	TGTGCCAGCAGCTTAGATCACACCGGGGAGCTGTTTTTT	CASSLDHTGELFF
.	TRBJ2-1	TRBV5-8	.	TGTGCCAGCAGCTCCAGCGGCCTGTGGCTCTACAATGAGCAGTTCTTC	CASSSSGLWLYNEQFF
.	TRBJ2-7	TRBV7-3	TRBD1	TGTGCCAGCAGCATTGGGACAGAGGAGCAGTACTTC	CASSIGTEEQYF
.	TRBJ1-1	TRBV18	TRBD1	TGTGCCAGCTCAGGGCAGGGGGCGAGCACTGAAGCTTTCTTT	CASSGQGASTEAFF
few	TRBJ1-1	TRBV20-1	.	TGCAGTGCTGGCGGGACTGAAGCTTTCTTT	CSAGGTEAFF
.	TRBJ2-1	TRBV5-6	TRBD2	TGTGCCAGCAGCCCGACTAGCGGGGGAACCTACAATGAGCAGTTCTTC	CASSPTSGGTYNEQFF
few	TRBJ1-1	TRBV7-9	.	TGTGCCAGCAGCTTAGCGCCGGGTGGTGGCACTGAAGCTTTCTTT	CASSLAPGGGTEAFF
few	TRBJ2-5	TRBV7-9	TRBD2	TGTGCCAGCAGATTATTAGCGGGTCGGGGTGAGACCCAGTACTTC	CASRLLAGRGETQYF
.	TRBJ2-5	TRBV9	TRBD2	TGTGCCAGCAGCGCCTCTTTAGCGGGGGGGCAAGAGACCCAGTACTTC	CASSASLAGGQETQYF
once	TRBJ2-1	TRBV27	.	TGTGCCAGCACCCTGGGGGGATCCTACAATGAGCAGTTCTTC	CASTLGGSYNEQFF
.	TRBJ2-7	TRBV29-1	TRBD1	TGCAGCGTGGTGGAGGCAGGGGGCTCCTACGAGCAGTACTTC	CSVVEAGGSYEQYF
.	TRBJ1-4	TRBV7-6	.	TGTGCCAGCAGCTCAACAACCGGGAACACTAATGAAAAACTGTTTTTT	CASSSTTGNTNEKLFF
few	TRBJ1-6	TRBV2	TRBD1	TGTGCCACCGGACAGGCCTATAATTCACCCCTCCACTTT	CATGQAYNSPLHF
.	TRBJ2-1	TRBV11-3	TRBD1	TGTGCCAGCAGCAGAGACAGGGCCGGTGAGCAGTTCTTC	CASSRDRAGEQFF
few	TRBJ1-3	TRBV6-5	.	TGTGCCAGCAGTTACGCGAGCTCTGGAAACACCATATATTTT	CASSYASSGNTIYF
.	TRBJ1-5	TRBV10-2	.	TGCGCCAGCAGTATGGGTGGGAGTCAGCCCCAGCATTTT	CASSMGGSQPQHF
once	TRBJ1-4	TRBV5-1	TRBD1	TGCGCCAGCAGCTTAGGACAGGGGGCAAAACTGTTTTTT	CASSLGQGAKLFF
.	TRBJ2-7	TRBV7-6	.	TGTGCCAGCAGTTTAGGTCCCATGCTGTCCTACGAGCAGTACTTC	CASSLGPMLSYEQYF
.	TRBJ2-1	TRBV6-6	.	TGTGCCAGCAGTTACTCACGGAGCTCCTACAATGAGCAGTTCTTC	CASSYSRSSYNEQFF
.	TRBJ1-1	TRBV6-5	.	TGTGCCAGCAGTGACCCGACAGGCCTAAGCTTT	CASSDPTGLSF
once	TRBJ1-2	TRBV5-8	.	TGTGCCAGCAACAGTATTGGACCGAATGGCTACACCTTC	CASNSIGPNGYTF
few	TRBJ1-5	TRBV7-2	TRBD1	TGTGCCAGCAGTGACAGGGACCGCAATCAGCCCCAGCATTTT	CASSDRDRNQPQHF
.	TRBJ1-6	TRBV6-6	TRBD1	TGTGCCAGCAGTGACAGGGTAGATTCACCCCTCCACTTT	CASSDRVDSPLHF
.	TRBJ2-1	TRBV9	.	TGTGCCAGCAGCGAAGAGCCGCGGGCGGGTAATGAGCAGTTCTTC	CASSEEPRAGNEQFF
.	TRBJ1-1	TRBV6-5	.	TGTGCCAGCAGTTCGTGGGGCGCGAGGAACACTGAAGCTTTCTTT	CASSSWGARNTEAFF
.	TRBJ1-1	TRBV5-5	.	TGTGCCAGCAGCTTGCCCGGCGGCACTGAAGCTTTCTTT	CASSLPGGTEAFF
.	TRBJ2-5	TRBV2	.	TGTGCCAGCAGTCCGCCGAGGGGTCATTCAGAGACCCAGTACTTC	CASSPPRGHSETQYF
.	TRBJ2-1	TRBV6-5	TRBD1	TGTGCCATCAGTCGGGACAGGGCCCCTGAGCAGTTCTTC	CAISRDRAPEQFF
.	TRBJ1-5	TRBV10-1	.	TGCGCCAACAGGGTCCGGCCCCAGCATTTT	CANRVRPQHF
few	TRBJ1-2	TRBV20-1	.	TGCAGCAGTGGCGGCTACACCTTC	CSSGGYTF
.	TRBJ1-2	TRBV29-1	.	TGCAGCGGTTTGGACAGAGATTATGGCTACACCTTC	CSGLDRDYGYTF
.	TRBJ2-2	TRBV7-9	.	TGTGCCAGCAGCTTAGCGGAGGCGGGGGAGCTGTTTTTT	CASSLAEAGELFF
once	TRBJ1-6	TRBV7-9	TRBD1	TGTGCCAGCAGCTTTCCCCGGACAGGGGGCGACTCCTATAATTCACCCCTCCACTTT	CASSFPRTGGDSYNSPLHF
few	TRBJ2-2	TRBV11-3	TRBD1	TGTGCCAGCAGCTTAACAGGGGATGCCGGGGAGCTGTTTTTT	CASSLTGDAGELFF
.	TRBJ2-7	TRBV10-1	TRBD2	TGCGCCAGCAGTGAGTCCGGGGCTAGCGGGGGCTACGAGCAGTACTTC	CASSESGASGGYEQYF